The 14 T cell receptor beta chains below were found in one sample sequenced in a study of early T cells in non-severe SARS-CoV-2 infection (dated by TCRdb to the early 2020s). The library was obtained by 5' RACE. Sequencing was performed on a NextSeq 500. TCRdb reran the public reads through fastp at Q25 and MiXCR, keeping productive beta chains. Each entry is one CDR3 protein sequence, shown with its most common DNA and genes. Within this sample are fewer than 30,000 distinct CDR3 sequences, with around 5.8% of them counted one time only. The biggest ten clones account for approximately 35% of the sample. Sequencing used whole blood, obtained at baseline. All receptors come from an adult who was a healthcare worker with PCR-confirmed SARS-CoV-2 infection or an uninfected control (not recorded which).

This clonotype was counted many times. CDR3 residues: CASSFPGTPSYEQYF. CDR3 sequence (DNA): TGTGCCAGCAGCTTTCCCGGGACACCTAGTTACGAGCAGTACTTC. V is TRBV5-6 and J is TRBJ2-7, with a tentative D call TRBD1 (6 bases). V shed 2 bases and J shed 4 bases, with 16 bases lying between them. CDR1 and CDR2 from the germline V gene are SGHDT and YYEEEE. The CDR3 has 15 residues.

The table lists this clonotype with many counts. V gene TRBV2 combines with J gene TRBJ2-5; D call uncertain. Germline lookup yields CDR1 SNHLY and CDR2 FYNNEI. V shed 1 base and J shed 6 bases, with 0 bases lying between them. This CDR3 is 10 amino acids long. CDR3 bases: TGTGCCAGCAGTGAAGAGACCCAGTACTTC. Its translation: CASSEETQYF.

This clonotype was seen repeatedly, ten times or more. The V gene is TRBV5-6, the J gene TRBJ1-5; D is uncertain. The V gene lost 1 base and the J gene lost 5 bases, with 7 bases spanning the gap. CDR1 is SGHDT and CDR2 is YYEEEE in the germline V gene. The CDR3 runs to 13 residues. The CDR3 is CASSLKGHQPQHF. CDR3 nucleotide sequence: TGTGCCAGCAGCTTGAAAGGGCATCAGCCCCAGCATTTT.

This clonotype was observed at least ten times. Lacking the conserved final phenylalanine or tryptophan, this CDR3 likely reflects a read error. It is unclear where the CDR3 begins or ends on the DNA, so no DNA is shown, and the CDR3 is as TCRdb lists it. The chain couples TRBV6-5 to TRBJ2-7; the table's D call TRBD1 went unverified against the DNA. The CDR3 sequence runs 11 residues, both termini included. Germline V gene sequence: CDR1 MNHEY, CDR2 SVGAGI. CDR3 amino acids: CASSSGTALSL.

The chain carries TRBV6-1 and TRBJ1-2, with 8 positions matching TRBD1. The junction had 8 bases not matched to a gene; V was cut back by 10 bases and J by 1 base. Germline-derived CDR1 and CDR2 are MNHNS and SASEGT. This CDR3 is built from 14 residues. In DNA, the CDR3 is TGTGCCATCCGCAGACAGGGGAATAACTATGGCTACACCTTC. This encodes CAIRRQGNNYGYTF.

This clonotype occurred many times. This chain uses TRBV6-6 with TRBJ2-2; D not resolved. This CDR3 has 15 amino acids. Trimming shortened V by 2 bases and J by 5 bases, and 12 bases separated the two germline ends. From germline, CDR1 is MNHNY and CDR2 SVGAGI (reference sequence). CDR3 DNA sequence: TGTGCCAGCAGTTACGAAAACACCGGGACCGGGGAGCTGTTTTTT. This sequence encodes CASSYENTGTGELFF.

This clonotype was detected many times. The gene calls are TRBV11-2 and TRBJ2-5, with D perhaps matching TRBD1 or TRBD2 (6 bases each). The V gene lost 5 bases and the J gene lost 5 bases, with 12 bases spanning the gap. The germline V gene encodes CDR1 SGHAT and CDR2 FQNNGV. This CDR3 is built from 13 residues. CDR3 in DNA: TGTGCCAGCAGCCAGACTAGGGGGGAGACCCAGTACTTC. Its protein product is CASSQTRGETQYF.

This clonotype came up many times. The chain carries TRBV20-1 and TRBJ2-3, with D possibly matching TRBD2 (6 bases). The CDR3 extends over 13 amino acids. CDR1 and CDR2 (germline): DFQATT, SNEGSKA (reference sequence). The V and J ends lost 6 bases and 6 bases respectively, with 16 bases between them. CDR3 coding DNA: TGCAGTGCCCAAAGTGGGGGACTGGATACGCAGTATTTT. It codes for CSAQSGGLDTQYF.

This clonotype was counted a few times. CDR3 residues: CASSSNKDQTGELFF. The CDR3 DNA sequence: TGTGCCAGCAGCTCAAACAAGGACCAGACCGGGGAGCTGTTTTTT. This chain uses TRBV5-4 with TRBJ2-2, with unresolved D. The CDR3 runs 15 residues. Looked up from germline, CDR1 is SGHNT and CDR2 is YYREEE (reference sequence). The V gene lost 3 bases and the J gene lost 5 bases, with 14 bases spanning the gap.

Comment on this clonotype: A much bigger clone sits one base away, suggesting this may be a read error. V usage is TRBV3-1 and J usage is TRBJ1-2; the D gene is possibly TRBD1 (5 bases). From germline, CDR1 is LGHDT and CDR2 YNNKEL (reference sequence). The CDR3 has 14 residues. Between the trimmed V and J ends, which lost 5 bases and 1 base, there was a span of 11 bases. The CDR3 loop reads CASSEGIFNYGYTF. CDR3 sequence (DNA): TGTGCCAGCAGCGAGGGGATCTTTAACTATGGCTACACCTTC.

In its sample, this clonotype was seen many times. The chain uses TRBV6-1 and TRBJ2-1, with D maybe TRBD1 (6 bases). The V gene's germline CDR1 is MNHNS and CDR2 SASEGT. V lost 8 bases and J 7 bases, leaving 15 bases between the germline ends. The CDR3 has 13 residues. CDR3 residues: CASRIQGGNEQFF. The CDR3 nucleotides read TGTGCCAGCCGGATACAGGGTGGAAATGAGCAGTTCTTC.

This clonotype was seen at least ten times. The chain employs TRBV20-1 and TRBJ2-5, with D possibly being TRBD2 (5 bases). Germline V lookup: CDR1 DFQATT, CDR2 SNEGSKA (reference sequence). CDR3 length: 14 amino acids. Between the trimmed V and J ends, which lost 3 bases and 9 bases, there was a span of 20 bases. CDR3 sequence (DNA): TGCAGTGCTAGCCAGGAGTCTTCCTCCGGGGCCCAGTACTTC. Protein: CSASQESSSGAQYF.

This clonotype was recorded many times. V and J are TRBV7-6 and TRBJ2-3; D unresolved. CDR3 length equals 15 residues. Per the germline V gene, CDR1 is SGHVS and CDR2 is FNYEAQ. Trimming shortened V by 5 bases and J by 3 bases, and 15 bases separated the two germline ends. CDR3 coding DNA: TGTGCCAGCAGCGTGGGCCTCACCCAAACAGATACGCAGTATTTT. Translated: CASSVGLTQTDTQYF.

The chain has TRBV4-2 and TRBJ1-2, with D tentatively TRBD1 (6 bases). Germline V gives CDR1 LGHNA, CDR2 YNFKEQ. This CDR3 contains 14 residues. V was trimmed by 4 bases and J by 5 bases, leaving 14 bases between them. CDR3 sequence: CASSRTEGQYGYTF. CDR3 coding DNA: TGTGCCAGCAGCCGGACAGAGGGCCAGTATGGCTACACCTTC.